The 24 T cell receptor beta chains presented below share a single source sample, sequenced in a study of T cell repertoires in cytomegalovirus infection (dated by TCRdb to about 2019). TCRdb shows the sequencer as Illumina HiSeq 1500. In-frame beta chains were kept once TCRdb had trimmed the public reads at Q25 with fastp and called clones with MiXCR. CDR3 protein duplicates are merged, each entry listing the most common genes and DNA. This sample holds 650,000 to 900,000 distinct CDR3 sequences; 30% to 35% were observed only once. The top ten clonotypes cover around 12% of the sample. This sample's treatment or condition label indicates: in vitro stimulation with specific CMV peptide epitopes to enrich CMV-specific T cells. These TCRs' antigens remain unknown. Material: cultured CD8+ T cells from PBMCs, obtained from culture after CMV antigen stimulation. These receptor sequences come from a human donor in good health (CMV status not recorded). Some clones in this sample may be carry-over from other donors' samples.

For the CDR3, the DNA is TGTGCTAGTGGTTTTCGACCAGAGCAAGAGACCCAGTACTTC. It codes for CASGFRPEQETQYF. This chain joins TRBV12-5 and TRBJ2-5; unclear D gene. CDR1 and CDR2 from the germline V gene are LGHNT and FRNRAP. The CDR3 is made up of 14 amino acids. Trimming took 3 bases from V and 2 from J, leaving 10 bases between them. Full variable domain (outside the CDR3, taken from reference TRBV12-5 and TRBJ2-5): DARVTQTPRHKVTEMGQEVTMRCQPILGHNTVFWYRQTMMQGLELLAYFRNRAPLDDSGMPKDRFSAEMPDATLATLKIQPSEPRDSAVYFCASGFRPEQETQYFGPGTRLLVL.

This clonotype was counted a few times. The chain is built from TRBV5-3 and TRBJ2-1; TRBD1 might be the D (5 bases). TRBV5-3 is labeled an ORF, and its function is uncertain. The CDR3 covers 17 residues. Trimming removed 3 bases from V and 7 bases from J, with 23 bases in between. The CDR3 sequence is CARSSSPEKGWDNEQFF. The CDR3 region has the DNA TGTGCCAGAAGCTCCTCCCCGGAGAAGGGGTGGGATAATGAGCAGTTCTTC.

A note on this clonotype: Relative to the germline gene, one junction end is altered; a read error may explain this. V gene TRBV6-1 combines with J gene TRBJ2-3; D ambiguous. This CDR3 has 13 amino acids. The germline gives CDR1 MNHNS, CDR2 SASEGT. The chain's CDR3 is CVSTVLGTDTQYF. The CDR3 bases are TGTGTCAGCACCGTCTTAGGGACAGATACGCAGTATTTT.

This clonotype appeared a few times. CDR3 residues: CASSRDSLEQYF. CDR3 in DNA: TGTGCCAGCAGCCGGGACAGCTTGGAGCAGTACTTC. This chain joins TRBV7-9 and TRBJ2-7, with 7 nucleotides matching TRBD1. CDR1 is SEHNR, CDR2 FQNEAQ, per germline (reference sequence). CDR3 length equals 12 residues. The trim removed 5 bases at V and 7 bases at J, leaving 5 bases unmatched.

This clonotype was counted ten times or more. The chain carries TRBV18 and TRBJ1-4; D may be TRBD1 (5 bases). Per germline, CDR1 KGHSH and CDR2 LQKENI. The CDR3 extends over 14 amino acids. V lost 5 bases and J 10 bases, leaving 17 bases between the germline ends. CDR3 coding DNA: TGTGCCAGCTCAGGGACTTCGTCTCGGGGAAAACTGTTTTTT. It is translated as CASSGTSSRGKLFF.

This clonotype was seen a handful of times. J is TRBJ1-2 and V is TRBV12-3 or TRBV12-4; no clear D. This CDR3 comprises 13 residues. V lost 6 bases and J lost 5, with 13 bases in between. CDR3 DNA sequence: TGTGCCAGCAGCACTTTACGAATGTATGGCTACACCTTC. Protein sequence: CASSTLRMYGYTF.

The chain carries TRBV7-2 and TRBJ1-4, with D perhaps TRBD1 (5 bases). V was cut by 4 bases and J by 5 bases, with 20 bases left in between. Per the germline V gene, CDR1 is SGHTA and CDR2 is FQGNSA. The CDR3 covers 17 residues. The CDR3 sequence: CASSSGLWTTVNEKLFF. CDR3 DNA: TGTGCCAGCAGCTCGGGACTTTGGACTACCGTGAATGAAAAACTGTTTTTT.

The chain recombines TRBV29-1 with TRBJ2-1; 7 bases match TRBD1. Germline trimming cut 5 bases from V and 4 bases from J; bases unmatched to any gene: 5. CDR3 length: 13 amino acids. Germline CDR1 and CDR2: SQVTM and ANQGSEA. Here the CDR3 DNA reads TGCAGCGTTTGGGCAGGGGGATACAATGAGCAGTTCTTC. The encoded protein is CSVWAGGYNEQFF.

This clonotype was counted many times. V and J are TRBV25-1 and TRBJ2-7; 9 nucleotides line up with TRBD1. Germline lookup yields CDR1 MGHDK and CDR2 SYGVNS. CDR3 length equals 16 residues. Germline trimming cut 3 bases from V and 1 base from J; bases unmatched to any gene: 7. The CDR3 DNA reads TGTGCCAGCAGTGACCCGGGACAGGGTGAATCCTACGAGCAGTACGTC. Protein: CASSDPGQGESYEQYV.

This clonotype was detected ten times or more. V usage is TRBV12-3 or TRBV12-4 and J usage is TRBJ2-3; 8 bases map to TRBD1. This CDR3 comprises 14 residues. Trimming cost V 6 bases and J 0 bases; bases outside gene matches: 2. The CDR3 DNA reads TGTGCCAGCAGCAGGACAGGGAGCACAGATACGCAGTATTTT. Its protein product is CASSRTGSTDTQYF.

The rearrangement uses TRBV9 and TRBJ2-5, with D possibly being TRBD2 (5 bases). The V gene lost 4 bases and the J gene lost 5 bases, with 12 bases spanning the gap. Germline V gene lookup returns CDR1 SGDLS and CDR2 YYNGEE. There are 13 residues in the CDR3. The CDR3 sequence: CASSPRWEETQYF. The DNA of the CDR3 is TGTGCCAGCAGCCCTCGGTGGGAGGAGACCCAGTACTTC.

The chain combines TRBV10-3 with TRBJ1-5; tentatively, D is TRBD1 (5 bases). The V end lost 10 bases, the J end lost 4 bases, and 17 bases lay between the germline ends. CDR1 and CDR2 from the germline V gene are ENHRY and SYGVKD. The CDR3 consists of 14 residues. The CDR3 reads CATKPGGGNQPQHF. The CDR3 coding sequence is TGTGCCACCAAGCCCGGGGGAGGTAATCAGCCCCAGCATTTT.

V is TRBV24-1 and J is TRBJ2-6; TRBD1 matches 8 bases. V lost 6 bases and J lost 0; bases outside the gene matches: 6. The CDR3 contains 17 residues. Germline values: CDR1 KGHDR, CDR2 SFDVKD. The CDR3 nucleotides read TGTGCCACCAGTCCGACAGGGGCCAGCTCTGGGGCCAACGTCCTGACTTTC. This translates into CATSPTGASSGANVLTF.

This clonotype has only a few counts. The CDR3 nucleotides are TGTGCCAGTACCCTGACAGGATATGAAGCTTTCTTT. Residues: CASTLTGYEAFF. J is TRBJ1-1 and V is TRBV19, with TRBD1 as a possible D gene (6 bases). Germline values: CDR1 LNHDA, CDR2 SQIVND (reference sequence). Trimming removed 7 bases at V and 7 bases at J, with 13 bases between. The CDR3 is 12 amino acids. Full variable domain (outside the CDR3, taken from reference TRBV19 and TRBJ1-1): DGGITQSPKYLFRKEGQNVTLSCEQNLNHDAMYWYRQDPGQGLRLIYYSQIVNDFQKGDIAEGYSVSREKKESFPLTVTSAQKNPTAFYLCASTLTGYEAFFGQGTRLTVV.

V and J are TRBV2 and TRBJ2-2; unclear D gene. V lost 1 base, J lost 3 bases, and 15 bases lay in between. Looked up from germline, CDR1 is SNHLY and CDR2 is FYNNEI. The CDR3 has 17 amino acids. The CDR3 DNA is TGTGCCAGCAGTGAAGTAGAGGTTAACCCCCACACCGGGGAGCTGTTTTTT. This gives the protein CASSEVEVNPHTGELFF.

The V and J genes are TRBV20-1 and TRBJ1-2; D is unresolved. Germline-derived CDR1 and CDR2 are DFQATT and SNEGSKA (reference sequence). This CDR3 spans 13 amino acids. The ends were cut back, 8 bases at V and 3 bases at J, with 16 bases in the middle. The CDR3 is CSPTDRMDYGYTF. The CDR3 bases are TGCAGTCCTACAGATCGAATGGACTATGGCTACACCTTC.

This clonotype was observed at least ten times. The chain is built from TRBV27 and TRBJ1-2, with D possibly matching TRBD1 (5 bases). There are 14 residues in the CDR3. V gave up 6 bases and J gave up 4 bases, with 15 bases separating them. Germline V gives CDR1 MNHEY, CDR2 SMNVEV (reference sequence). CDR3 loop: CASRNARGGYGYTF. CDR3 coding DNA: TGTGCCAGCAGAAATGCCCGGGGGGGCTATGGCTACACCTTC.

A word on this clonotype: A read error is possible here, since a much larger clone lies one base away. This sequence joins TRBV12-3 or TRBV12-4 and TRBJ2-3; 15 bases are shared with TRBD2. After removal of 5 bases from V and 5 bases from J, the junction contained 8 bases not matched to a gene. The CDR3 is 17 residues long. Here the CDR3 DNA reads TGTGCCAGCAGTCCCCGGACTAGCGGGAGGGTTGGAGATACGCAGTATTTT. Its translation is CASSPRTSGRVGDTQYF.

There are many counts of this clonotype. This chain joins TRBV7-9 and TRBJ2-5; D remains ambiguous. The CDR3 totals 19 residues. CDR1 and CDR2 (germline): SEHNR, FQNEAQ (reference sequence). V shed 5 bases and J shed 5 bases, with 30 bases lying between them. The CDR3 bases are TGTGCCAGCAGCATAAAGACAAGTTTAAAGTTTGGGGATACGGAGACCCAGTACTTC. Its protein product is CASSIKTSLKFGDTETQYF.

V gene TRBV2 combines with J gene TRBJ2-1; 16 positions agree with TRBD2. CDR3 length: 16 residues. J lost 9 bases, V lost 3 bases, and 5 bases had no gene match. Germline CDR1 and CDR2: SNHLY and FYNNEI. The CDR3 region has the DNA TGTGCCAGCAGTGACGGGACTAGCGGGGGGGCAGGTGAGCAGTTCTTC. It encodes CASSDGTSGGAGEQFF.

This clonotype was detected a few times. The genes are TRBV7-2 and TRBJ1-6, with D hard to call. The CDR3 covers 14 residues. Trimming shortened V by 1 base and J by 13 bases, and 14 bases separated the two germline ends. Germline V gives CDR1 SGHTA, CDR2 FQGNSA. The CDR3 loop reads CASSLVEWSAPLHF. DNA for the CDR3: TGTGCCAGCAGCTTAGTCGAATGGTCCGCGCCCCTCCACTTT.

This clonotype occurred a few times. V and J are TRBV7-6 and TRBJ1-1; D gene ambiguous. Germline lookup yields CDR1 SGHVS and CDR2 FNYEAQ. V was trimmed by 4 bases and J by 4 bases, leaving 19 bases between them. The CDR3 sequence is 16 residues long. Here the CDR3 reads CASSSPENARGTEAFF. In DNA, the CDR3 is TGTGCCAGCAGCTCCCCCGAAAATGCCCGGGGCACTGAAGCTTTCTTT. Variable domain in full (rest from reference TRBV7-6 and TRBJ1-1): GAGVSQSPRYKVTKRGQDVALRCDPISGHVSLYWYRQALGQGPEFLTYFNYEAQQDKSGLPNDRFSAERPEGSISTLTIQRTEQRDSAMYRCASSSPENARGTEAFFGQGTRLTVV.

This clonotype has just a few counts. The chain has TRBV28 and TRBJ1-1, with 12 nucleotides matching TRBD1. CDR1 is MDHEN, CDR2 SYDVKM, per germline. This CDR3 has 17 amino acids. The junction had 9 bases not matched to a gene; V was cut back by 5 bases and J by 2 bases. The CDR3 is CASSTRDRGPGNTEAFF. DNA for the CDR3: TGTGCCAGCAGTACCCGGGACAGGGGGCCCGGAAACACTGAAGCTTTCTTT.

The gene calls are TRBV11-3 and TRBJ2-1, with D tentatively TRBD1 (6 bases). V was pared by 4 bases and J by 4 bases, with 14 bases between. The CDR3 loop spans 15 amino acids. Germline lookup yields CDR1 SGHNT and CDR2 YENEEA. The CDR3 sequence: CASSYRDTPYNEQFF. In DNA form, the CDR3 reads TGTGCCAGCAGCTACCGGGACACGCCTTACAATGAGCAGTTCTTC. Looking up the rest from reference TRBV11-3 and TRBJ2-1 gives the full variable domain: EAGVVQSPRYKIIEKKQPVAFWCNPISGHNTLYWYLQNLGQGPELLIRYENEEAVDDSQLPKDRFSAERLKGVDSTLKIQPAELGDSAVYLCASSYRDTPYNEQFFGPGTRLTVL.